There are a few counts of the clone carrying this T cell receptor beta chain. Antigen unknown. This CDR3 has 15 amino acids. With 0 bases removed from V and 2 bases from J, the gap between germline ends came to 12 bases. CDR1 and CDR2 from the germline V gene are SGHRS and YFSETQ. This entry comes from a study of identical twins. Study-wide points: For zero-insertion analyses, partial confounding could come from invariant MAIT and iNKT cells. Among monozygotic twins, out-of-frame TCR alpha sharing exceeded what models predicted.

A universal primer site was incorporated via template switching, and the cDNA contained unique molecular identifiers. From the 5' RACE reads, TCRdb called clonotypes with MiXCR, one entry per CDR3 protein. The sample includes 200,000 to 250,000 distinct CDR3 sequences, 6% to 9% of them seen just once. Healthy Caucasians supplied all donations. Separately, the same data were catalogued under a study of yellow fever vaccine responses in identical twins.

The receptor comes from a woman aged 18-29 years in good health. Sequencing used memory (CD45RO+) T cells sorted from blood. The genes are TRBV5-1 and TRBJ2-7; D remains ambiguous. The CDR3 is CASSLDLAAAYEQYF. For the CDR3, the DNA is TGCGCCAGCAGCTTGGATCTGGCGGCAGCCTACGAGCAGTACTTC.